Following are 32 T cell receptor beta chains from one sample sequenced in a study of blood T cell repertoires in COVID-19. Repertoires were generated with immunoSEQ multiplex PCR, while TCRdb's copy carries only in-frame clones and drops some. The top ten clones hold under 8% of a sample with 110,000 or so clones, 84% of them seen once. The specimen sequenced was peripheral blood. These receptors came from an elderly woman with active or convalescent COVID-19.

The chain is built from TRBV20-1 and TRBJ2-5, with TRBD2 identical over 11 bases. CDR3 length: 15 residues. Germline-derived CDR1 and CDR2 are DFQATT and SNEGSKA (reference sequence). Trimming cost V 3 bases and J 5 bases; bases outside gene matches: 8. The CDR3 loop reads CSASLSGRALETQYF. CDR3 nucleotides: TGCAGTGCTAGTCTTAGCGGGAGGGCCCTGGAGACCCAGTACTTC.

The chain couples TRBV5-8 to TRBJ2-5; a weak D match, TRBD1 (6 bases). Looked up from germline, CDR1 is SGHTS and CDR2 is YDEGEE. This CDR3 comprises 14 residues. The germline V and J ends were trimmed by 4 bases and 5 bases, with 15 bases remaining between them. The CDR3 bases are TGTGCCAGCAGCACACCGGACAGTTGGGAGACCCAGTACTTC. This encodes CASSTPDSWETQYF.

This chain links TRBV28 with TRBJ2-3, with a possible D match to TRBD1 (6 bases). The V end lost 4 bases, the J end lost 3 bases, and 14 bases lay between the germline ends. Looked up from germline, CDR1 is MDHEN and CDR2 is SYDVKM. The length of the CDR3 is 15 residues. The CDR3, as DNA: TGTGCCAGCAGTTCCTCAGGGGCTGGGACAGATACGCAGTATTTT. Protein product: CASSSSGAGTDTQYF.

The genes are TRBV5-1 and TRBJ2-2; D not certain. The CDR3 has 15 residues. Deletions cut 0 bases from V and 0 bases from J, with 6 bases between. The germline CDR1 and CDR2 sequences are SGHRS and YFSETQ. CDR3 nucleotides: TGCGCCAGCAGCTTGGTTACAGCGAACACCGGGGAGCTGTTTTTT. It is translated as CASSLVTANTGELFF. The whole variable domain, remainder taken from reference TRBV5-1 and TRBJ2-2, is KAGVTQTPRYLIKTRGQQVTLSCSPISGHRSVSWYQQTPGQGLQFLFEYFSETQRNKGNFPGRFSGRQFSNSRSEMNVSTLELGDSALYLCASSLVTANTGELFFGEGSRLTVL.

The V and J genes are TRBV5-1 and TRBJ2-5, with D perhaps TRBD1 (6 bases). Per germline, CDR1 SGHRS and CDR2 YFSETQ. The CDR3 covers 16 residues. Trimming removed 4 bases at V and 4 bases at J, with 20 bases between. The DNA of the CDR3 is TGCGCCAGCAGCCCTAATGGACAGCAATGGGGAGAGACCCAGTACTTC. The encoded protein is CASSPNGQQWGETQYF.

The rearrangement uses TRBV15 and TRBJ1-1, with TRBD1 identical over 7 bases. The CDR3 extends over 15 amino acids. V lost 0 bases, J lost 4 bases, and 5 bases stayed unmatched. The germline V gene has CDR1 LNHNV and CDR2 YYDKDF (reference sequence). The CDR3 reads CATSRDLAGGTEAFF. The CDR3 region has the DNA TGTGCCACCAGCAGAGATTTGGCAGGGGGCACTGAAGCTTTCTTT.

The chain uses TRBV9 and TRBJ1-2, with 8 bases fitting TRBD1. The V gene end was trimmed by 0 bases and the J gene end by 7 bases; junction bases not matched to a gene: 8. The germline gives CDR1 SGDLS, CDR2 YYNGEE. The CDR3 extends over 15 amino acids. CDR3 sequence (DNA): TGTGCCAGCAGCGTAGTTCCAGGGGGCAGTGGTGGCTACACCTTC. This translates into CASSVVPGGSGGYTF.

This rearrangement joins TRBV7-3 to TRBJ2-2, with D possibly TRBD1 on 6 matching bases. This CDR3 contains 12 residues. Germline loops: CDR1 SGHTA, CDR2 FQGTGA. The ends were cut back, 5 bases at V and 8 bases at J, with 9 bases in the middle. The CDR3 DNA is TGTGCCAGCAGCCCCGGACAGGGGGAGCTGTTTTTT. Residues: CASSPGQGELFF.

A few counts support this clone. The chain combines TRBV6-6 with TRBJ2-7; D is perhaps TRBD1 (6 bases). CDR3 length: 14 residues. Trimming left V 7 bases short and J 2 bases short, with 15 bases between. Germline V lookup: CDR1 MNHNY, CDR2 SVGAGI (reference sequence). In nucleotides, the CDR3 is TGTGCCAGCACCCTCGGGACACTAGCCTACGAGCAGTACTTC. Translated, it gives CASTLGTLAYEQYF.

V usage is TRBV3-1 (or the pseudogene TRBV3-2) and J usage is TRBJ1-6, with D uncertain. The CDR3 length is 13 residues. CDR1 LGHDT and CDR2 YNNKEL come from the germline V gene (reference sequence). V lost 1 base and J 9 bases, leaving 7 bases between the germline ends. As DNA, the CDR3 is TGTGCCAGCAGCCAAGTTCCGGGTTCACCCCTCCACTTT. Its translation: CASSQVPGSPLHF.

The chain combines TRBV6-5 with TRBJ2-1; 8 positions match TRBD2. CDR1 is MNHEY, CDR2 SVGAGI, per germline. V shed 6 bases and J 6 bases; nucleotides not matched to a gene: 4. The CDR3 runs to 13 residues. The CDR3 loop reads CASRGLVGNEQFF. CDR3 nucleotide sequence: TGTGCCAGCAGGGGACTAGTAGGCAATGAGCAGTTCTTC.

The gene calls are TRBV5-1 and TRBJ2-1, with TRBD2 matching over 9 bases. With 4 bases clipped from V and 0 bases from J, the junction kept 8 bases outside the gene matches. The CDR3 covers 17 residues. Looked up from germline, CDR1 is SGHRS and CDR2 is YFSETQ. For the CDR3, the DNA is TGCGCCAGCAGCGCTCCAGGCGGGGGGGGCTCCTACAATGAGCAGTTCTTC. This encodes CASSAPGGGGSYNEQFF. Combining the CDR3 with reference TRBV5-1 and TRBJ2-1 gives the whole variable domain KAGVTQTPRYLIKTRGQQVTLSCSPISGHRSVSWYQQTPGQGLQFLFEYFSETQRNKGNFPGRFSGRQFSNSRSEMNVSTLELGDSALYLCASSAPGGGGSYNEQFFGPGTRLTVL.

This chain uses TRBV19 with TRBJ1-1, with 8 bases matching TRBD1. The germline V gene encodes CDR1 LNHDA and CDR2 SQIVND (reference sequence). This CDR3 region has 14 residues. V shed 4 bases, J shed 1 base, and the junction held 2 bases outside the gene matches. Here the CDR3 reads CASSKDRENTEAFF. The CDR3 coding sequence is TGTGCCAGTAGTAAGGACAGGGAGAACACTGAAGCTTTCTTT. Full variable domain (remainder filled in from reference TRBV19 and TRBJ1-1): DGGITQSPKYLFRKEGQNVTLSCEQNLNHDAMYWYRQDPGQGLRLIYYSQIVNDFQKGDIAEGYSVSREKKESFPLTVTSAQKNPTAFYLCASSKDRENTEAFFGQGTRLTVV.

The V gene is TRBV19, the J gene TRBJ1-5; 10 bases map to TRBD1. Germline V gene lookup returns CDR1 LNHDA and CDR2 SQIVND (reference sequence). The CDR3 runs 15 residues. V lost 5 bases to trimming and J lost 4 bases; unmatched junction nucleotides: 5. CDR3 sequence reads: CASSEGDRGNQPQHF. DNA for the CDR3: TGTGCCAGTAGTGAGGGGGACAGGGGAAATCAGCCCCAGCATTTT.

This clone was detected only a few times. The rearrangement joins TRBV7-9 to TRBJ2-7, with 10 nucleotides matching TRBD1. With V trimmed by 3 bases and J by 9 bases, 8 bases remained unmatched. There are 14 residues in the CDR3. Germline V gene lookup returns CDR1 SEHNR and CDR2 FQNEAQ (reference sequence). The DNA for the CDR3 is TGTGCCAGCAGCTTGGGACAGGGGTCCTTTCCGCAGTACTTC. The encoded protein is CASSLGQGSFPQYF.

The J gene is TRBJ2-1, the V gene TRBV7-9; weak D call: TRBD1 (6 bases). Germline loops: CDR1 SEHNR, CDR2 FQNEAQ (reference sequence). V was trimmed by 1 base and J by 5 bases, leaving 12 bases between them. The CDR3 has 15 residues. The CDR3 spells CASSLGTGYHNEQFF. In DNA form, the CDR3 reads TGTGCCAGCAGCTTAGGCACAGGGTACCACAATGAGCAGTTCTTC.

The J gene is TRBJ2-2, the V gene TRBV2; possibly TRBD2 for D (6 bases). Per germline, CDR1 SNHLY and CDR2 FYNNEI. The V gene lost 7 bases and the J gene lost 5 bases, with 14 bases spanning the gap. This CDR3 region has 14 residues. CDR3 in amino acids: CASTGLGGTGELFF. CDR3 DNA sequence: TGTGCCAGCACAGGCCTGGGGGGTACCGGGGAGCTGTTTTTT. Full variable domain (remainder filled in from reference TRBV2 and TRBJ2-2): EPEVTQTPSHQVTQMGQEVILRCVPISNHLYFYWYRQILGQKVEFLVSFYNNEISEKSEIFDDQFSVERPDGSNFTLKIRSTKLEDSAMYFCASTGLGGTGELFFGEGSRLTVL.

CDR3: CASSQRPGQGRNIQYF. The DNA of the CDR3 is TGTGCCAGTAGCCAAAGGCCGGGACAGGGTAGGAACATTCAGTACTTC. The chain combines TRBV19 with TRBJ2-4, with 9 bases lining up with TRBD1. The trim removed 6 bases at V and 7 bases at J, leaving 13 bases unmatched. The CDR3 is made up of 16 amino acids. Germline V lookup: CDR1 LNHDA, CDR2 SQIVND (reference sequence).

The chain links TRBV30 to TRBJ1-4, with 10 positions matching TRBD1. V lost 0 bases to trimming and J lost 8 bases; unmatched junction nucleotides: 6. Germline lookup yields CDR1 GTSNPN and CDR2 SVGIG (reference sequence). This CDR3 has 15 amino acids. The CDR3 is CAWSVSGQGGEKLFF. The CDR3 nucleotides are TGTGCCTGGAGTGTATCCGGACAGGGGGGGGAAAAACTGTTTTTT. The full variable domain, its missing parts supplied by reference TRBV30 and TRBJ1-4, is SQTIHQWPATLVQPVGSPLSLECTVEGTSNPNLYWYRQAAGRGLQLLFYSVGIGQISSEVPQNLSASRPQDRQFILSSKKLLLSDSGFYLCAWSVSGQGGEKLFFGSGTQLSVL.

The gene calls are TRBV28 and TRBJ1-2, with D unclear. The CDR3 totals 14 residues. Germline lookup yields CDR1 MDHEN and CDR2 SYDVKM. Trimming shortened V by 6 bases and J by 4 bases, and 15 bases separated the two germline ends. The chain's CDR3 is CASSPDFTSYGYTF. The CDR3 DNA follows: TGTGCCAGCAGCCCGGACTTTACAAGCTATGGCTACACCTTC.

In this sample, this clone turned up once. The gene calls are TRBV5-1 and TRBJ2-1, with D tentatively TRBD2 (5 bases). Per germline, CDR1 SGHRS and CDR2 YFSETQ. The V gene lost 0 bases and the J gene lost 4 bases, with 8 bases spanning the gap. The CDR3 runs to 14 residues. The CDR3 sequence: CASSLVGEYNEQFF. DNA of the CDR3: TGCGCCAGCAGCTTGGTGGGAGAATACAATGAGCAGTTCTTC.

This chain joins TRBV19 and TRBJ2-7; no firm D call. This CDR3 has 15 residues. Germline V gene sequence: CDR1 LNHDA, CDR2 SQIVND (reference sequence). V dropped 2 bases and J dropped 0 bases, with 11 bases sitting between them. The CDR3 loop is CASSIRSGGSYEQYF. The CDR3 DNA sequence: TGTGCCAGTAGTATAAGGTCAGGTGGCTCCTACGAGCAGTACTTC.

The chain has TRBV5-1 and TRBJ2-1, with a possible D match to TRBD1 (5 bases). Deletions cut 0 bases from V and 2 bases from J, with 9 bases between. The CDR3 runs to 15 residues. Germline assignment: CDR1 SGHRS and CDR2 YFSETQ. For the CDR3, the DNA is TGCGCCAGCAGCTTGGCCAGGGCGACCTACAATGAGCAGTTCTTC. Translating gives CASSLARATYNEQFF.

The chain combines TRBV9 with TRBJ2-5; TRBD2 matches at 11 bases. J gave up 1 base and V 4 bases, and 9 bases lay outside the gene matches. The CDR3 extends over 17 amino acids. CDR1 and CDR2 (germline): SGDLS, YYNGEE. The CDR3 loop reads CASSPRASGRTQETQYF. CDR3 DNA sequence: TGTGCCAGCAGCCCCCGGGCTAGCGGGAGGACCCAAGAGACCCAGTACTTC.

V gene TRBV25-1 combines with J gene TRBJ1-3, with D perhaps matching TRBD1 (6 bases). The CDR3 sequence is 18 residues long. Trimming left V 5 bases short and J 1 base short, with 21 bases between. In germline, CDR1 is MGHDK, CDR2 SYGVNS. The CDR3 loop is CASSHMRGGFGSGNTIYF. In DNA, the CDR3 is TGTGCCAGCAGTCACATGCGGGGGGGCTTCGGGTCTGGAAACACCATATATTTT.

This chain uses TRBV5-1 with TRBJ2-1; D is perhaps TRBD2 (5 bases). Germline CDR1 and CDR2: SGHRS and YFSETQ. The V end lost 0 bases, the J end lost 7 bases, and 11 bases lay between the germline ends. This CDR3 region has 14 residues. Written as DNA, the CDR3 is TGCGCCAGCAGCTTGGCGGACTCGCCGAATGAGCAGTTCTTC. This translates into CASSLADSPNEQFF.

The CDR3 spells CASSRQLASSPLHF. In DNA form, the CDR3 reads TGTGCCAGCAGCAGACAGCTTGCAAGTTCACCCCTCCACTTT. The rearrangement links TRBV6-5 to TRBJ1-6; D is perhaps TRBD1 (5 bases). Germline assignment: CDR1 MNHEY and CDR2 SVGAGI. The CDR3 runs to 14 residues. V lost 6 bases and J lost 9, with 15 bases in between.

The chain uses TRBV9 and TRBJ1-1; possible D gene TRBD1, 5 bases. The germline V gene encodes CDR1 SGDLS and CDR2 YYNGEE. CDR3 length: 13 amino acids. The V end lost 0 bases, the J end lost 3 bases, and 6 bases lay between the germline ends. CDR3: CASSVGQYTEAFF. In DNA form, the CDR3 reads TGTGCCAGCAGCGTAGGACAGTACACTGAAGCTTTCTTT.

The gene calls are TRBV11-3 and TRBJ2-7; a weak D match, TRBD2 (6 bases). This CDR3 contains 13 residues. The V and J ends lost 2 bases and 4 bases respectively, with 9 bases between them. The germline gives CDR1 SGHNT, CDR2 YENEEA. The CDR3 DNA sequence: TGTGCCAGCAGCTTATATCGGGGGTACGAGCAGTACTTC. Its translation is CASSLYRGYEQYF. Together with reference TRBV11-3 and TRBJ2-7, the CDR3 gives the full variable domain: EAGVVQSPRYKIIEKKQPVAFWCNPISGHNTLYWYLQNLGQGPELLIRYENEEAVDDSQLPKDRFSAERLKGVDSTLKIQPAELGDSAVYLCASSLYRGYEQYFGPGTRLTVT.

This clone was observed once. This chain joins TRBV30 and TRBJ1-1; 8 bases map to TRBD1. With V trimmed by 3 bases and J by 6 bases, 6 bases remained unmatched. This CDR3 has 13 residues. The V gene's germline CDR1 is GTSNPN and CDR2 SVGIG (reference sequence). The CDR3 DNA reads TGTGCCTGGAGATCAGGGGGCTGGTCTGAAGCTTTCTTT. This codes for CAWRSGGWSEAFF.

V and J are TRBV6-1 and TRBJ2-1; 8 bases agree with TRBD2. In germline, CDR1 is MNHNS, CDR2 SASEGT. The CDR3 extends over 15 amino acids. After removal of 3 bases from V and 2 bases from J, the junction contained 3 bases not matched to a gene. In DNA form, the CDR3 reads TGTGCCAGCAGTGATGTTAGCGGGACCTACAATGAGCAGTTCTTC. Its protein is CASSDVSGTYNEQFF.

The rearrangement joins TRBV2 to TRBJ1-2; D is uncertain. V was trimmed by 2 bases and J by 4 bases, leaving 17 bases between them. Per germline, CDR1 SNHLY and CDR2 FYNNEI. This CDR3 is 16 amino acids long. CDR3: CASSERQASAIYGYTF. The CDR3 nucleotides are TGTGCCAGCAGTGAACGGCAGGCGAGTGCGATCTATGGCTACACCTTC.